One and the same sample provided the 28 T cell receptor beta chains below, sequenced in a study of T cells after yellow fever vaccination. Each CDR3 protein gets one entry after TCRdb re-called the 5' RACE reads with MiXCR. Counted here are around 350,000 distinct CDR3 sequences, 11% occurring once; the ten biggest clones make up about 17%. The source material was PBMCs, sampled on the day of the first yellow fever vaccination. These receptors were obtained from a man aged 18 to 35 who received the YFV17D yellow fever vaccine.

The gene calls are TRBV20-1 and TRBJ2-1, with 8 bases matching TRBD2. The CDR3 spans 16 residues. V lost 2 bases and J lost 0; bases outside the gene matches: 6. Per the germline V gene, CDR1 is DFQATT and CDR2 is SNEGSKA (reference sequence). CDR3: CSARSTSESSYNEQFF. CDR3 sequence (DNA): TGCAGTGCTAGATCGACTAGCGAAAGCTCCTACAATGAGCAGTTCTTC.

The genes are TRBV5-1 and TRBJ1-1; D possibly corresponds to TRBD1 (6 bases). The CDR3 totals 13 residues. V dropped 0 bases and J dropped 11 bases, with 14 bases sitting between them. Germline V gene lookup returns CDR1 SGHRS and CDR2 YFSETQ. The CDR3 loop reads CASSLAGRGMAFF. The CDR3 DNA reads as TGCGCCAGCAGCTTGGCAGGGAGGGGGATGGCTTTCTTT.

This chain connects TRBV7-2 to TRBJ1-3; D possibly corresponds to TRBD1 (5 bases). The CDR3 consists of 13 residues. Germline V gene sequence: CDR1 SGHTA, CDR2 FQGNSA. Trimming removed 4 bases from V and 5 bases from J, with 9 bases in between. Written as DNA, the CDR3 is TGTGCCAGCAGCTCGGGACGGAGAAACACCATATATTTT. Encoded protein: CASSSGRRNTIYF.

For this clonotype: An end of the junction differs from the germline gene, which may be a read error. The genes are TRBV18 and TRBJ2-7; D may match TRBD1 or TRBD2 (5 bases each). This CDR3 comprises 13 residues. Per the germline V gene, CDR1 is KGHSH and CDR2 is LQKENI. The CDR3 loop reads CASSEGTAYELYF. The CDR3 region has the DNA TGTGCCAGCTCGGAAGGGACGGCATACGAGCTGTACTTC.

V usage is TRBV10-3 and J usage is TRBJ2-5; D gene ambiguous. The CDR3 covers 13 residues. Germline V gives CDR1 ENHRY, CDR2 SYGVKD. Trimming took off 1 base at V and 1 base at J, with 4 bases between the two ends. The CDR3 spells CAISEFAQETQYF. CDR3 sequence (DNA): TGTGCCATCAGTGAGTTCGCCCAAGAGACCCAGTACTTC.

In this sample, this clonotype turned up a few times. The chain links TRBV7-2 to TRBJ2-3; no reliable D call. The V end lost 5 bases, the J end lost 5 bases, and 8 bases lay between the germline ends. Germline CDR1 reads SGHTA; CDR2 reads FQGNSA. This CDR3 contains 12 residues. The CDR3 sequence is CASSESVDTQYF. In DNA form, the CDR3 reads TGTGCCAGCAGCGAATCAGTAGATACGCAGTATTTT.

This clonotype appeared many times. The chain carries TRBV4-3 and TRBJ2-1, with 10 bases matching TRBD1. CDR1 LGHNA and CDR2 YSLEER come from the germline V gene. Trimming cost V 0 bases and J 8 bases; bases outside gene matches: 4. The CDR3 contains 15 residues. CDR3 loop: CASSQEGQGWDEQFF. As DNA, the CDR3 is TGCGCCAGCAGCCAAGAGGGACAGGGGTGGGATGAGCAGTTCTTC.

This clonotype has just a few counts. V is TRBV25-1 and J is TRBJ1-2, with D tentatively TRBD1 (5 bases). CDR3 length: 12 amino acids. V gave up 6 bases and J gave up 5 bases, with 10 bases separating them. Germline loops: CDR1 MGHDK, CDR2 SYGVNS. CDR3 loop: CASSDWGYGYTF. The CDR3 nucleotides are TGTGCCAGCAGCGACTGGGGGTATGGCTACACCTTC.

This clonotype was recorded a few times. The chain has TRBV4-1 and TRBJ1-1; 10 bases line up with TRBD1. This CDR3 spans 17 amino acids. The junction had 10 bases not matched to a gene; V was cut back by 0 bases and J by 6 bases. Germline assignment: CDR1 MGHRA and CDR2 YSYEKL. The CDR3 sequence: CASSQDRDRGFVSEAFF. DNA of the CDR3: TGCGCCAGCAGCCAAGATCGGGACAGGGGTTTCGTATCTGAAGCTTTCTTT.

This clonotype turned up a few times. The V and J genes are TRBV6-6 and TRBJ1-1; D is uncertain. Trimming took 6 bases from V and 6 from J, leaving 11 bases between them. The CDR3 is made up of 12 amino acids. Per the germline V gene, CDR1 is MNHNY and CDR2 is SVGAGI (reference sequence). The CDR3 sequence is CASRAGRPEAFF. CDR3 bases: TGTGCCAGCAGAGCGGGGAGGCCTGAAGCTTTCTTT.

The genes are TRBV7-8 and TRBJ2-3; TRBD2 matches at 7 bases. This CDR3 has 15 residues. The V gene's germline CDR1 is SGHVS and CDR2 FQNEAQ. The trim removed 5 bases at V and 0 bases at J, leaving 5 bases unmatched. CDR3 sequence: CASSTLAGSTDTQYF. CDR3 DNA sequence: TGTGCCAGCAGCACTTTAGCGGGTAGCACAGATACGCAGTATTTT.

A few counts support this clonotype. This chain links TRBV7-8 with TRBJ2-1; TRBD2 agrees at 10 bases. This CDR3 contains 15 residues. Unmatched junction bases numbered 6, after V lost 5 bases and J lost 5 bases. Per the germline V gene, CDR1 is SGHVS and CDR2 is FQNEAQ. The CDR3 bases are TGTGCCAGCAGCCCCAGCGGGGGGGCTAACAATGAGCAGTTCTTC. Its translation is CASSPSGGANNEQFF.

The chain recombines TRBV6-1 with TRBJ2-7; TRBD1 aligns across 9 bases. Per the germline V gene, CDR1 is MNHNS and CDR2 is SASEGT. The V and J ends lost 6 bases and 3 bases, in that order; junction bases with no gene match: 9. The CDR3 runs 15 residues. This CDR3 reads CASRGTGTGIYEQYF. For the CDR3, the DNA is TGTGCCAGCAGAGGTACCGGGACAGGGATCTACGAGCAGTACTTC.

This clonotype showed up just a few times. The CDR3 nucleotides read TGCAGCGCCACCGGGACTGTTTACGAGCAGTACTTC. It specifies CSATGTVYEQYF. This chain uses TRBV29-1 with TRBJ2-7, with a weak D call TRBD2 (6 bases). This CDR3 region has 12 residues. CDR1 SQVTM and CDR2 ANQGSEA come from the germline V gene. V lost 7 bases and J 4 bases, leaving 14 bases between the germline ends.

In this sample, this clonotype turned up many times. V and J are TRBV7-2 and TRBJ2-3; 7 bases agree with TRBD1. With 3 bases clipped from V and 2 bases from J, the junction kept 2 bases outside the gene matches. The V gene's germline CDR1 is SGHTA and CDR2 FQGNSA. This CDR3 spans 14 amino acids. The CDR3 region is CASSFTGVTDTQYF. Written as DNA, the CDR3 is TGTGCCAGCAGCTTCACAGGGGTCACAGATACGCAGTATTTT.

This chain links TRBV3-1 with TRBJ1-4; weak D call: TRBD1 (6 bases). The CDR3 extends over 16 amino acids. Germline CDR1 is LGHDT and CDR2 is YNNKEL (reference sequence). Between the trimmed V and J ends, which lost 3 bases and 5 bases, there was a span of 16 bases. The CDR3 spells CASSHFPTGRNEKLFF. In DNA form, the CDR3 reads TGTGCCAGCAGCCACTTTCCGACAGGCAGAAATGAAAAACTGTTTTTT.

This clonotype was recorded a few times. The chain combines TRBV6-5 with TRBJ2-3; 10 nucleotides match TRBD2. The CDR3 consists of 17 residues. The V gene end was trimmed by 0 bases and the J gene end by 5 bases; junction bases not matched to a gene: 8. Germline assignment: CDR1 MNHEY and CDR2 SVGAGI. The CDR3 region has the DNA TGTGCCAGCAGTTACTCCCTAGCGGGGGCTCAACTAGATACGCAGTATTTT. It specifies CASSYSLAGAQLDTQYF.

The rearrangement links TRBV5-4 to TRBJ2-1; unclear D gene. Germline V lookup: CDR1 SGHNT, CDR2 YYREEE (reference sequence). The V end was cut by 3 bases, the J end by 1 base, with 11 bases between. This CDR3 comprises 15 residues. The CDR3 DNA is TGTGCCAGCAGCTCCGGAGCTTTATCCTACAATGAGCAGTTCTTC. It codes for CASSSGALSYNEQFF.

The sample holds a few counts of this clonotype. This chain connects TRBV21-1 to TRBJ2-1; the table's TRBD2 call for D was not verified on the DNA. TRBV21-1 is assigned pseudogene status. The CDR3 sequence is 18 residues long. Here the CDR3 DNA reads TGTGCCAGCAGCAAATCGACCGCGTGGACTAGCGGGTACAATGAGCAGTTCTTC. It encodes CASSKSTAWTSGYNEQFF.

The chain employs TRBV5-1 and TRBJ2-5, with D perhaps assigned TRBD1 or TRBD2 (5 bases each). Trimming removed 3 bases at V and 2 bases at J, with 14 bases between. Germline CDR1 is SGHRS and CDR2 is YFSETQ. This CDR3 has 15 residues. For the CDR3, the DNA is TGCGCCAGCAGCTCCAGCCCGGGGCAACAAGAGACCCAGTACTTC. As protein: CASSSSPGQQETQYF.

This clonotype was seen repeatedly, ten times or more. J is TRBJ2-1 and V is TRBV4-2; possibly TRBD1 for D (5 bases). Trimming shortened V by 7 bases and J by 3 bases, and 10 bases separated the two germline ends. The CDR3 totals 13 residues. Germline V gives CDR1 LGHNA, CDR2 YNFKEQ. For the CDR3, the DNA is TGTGCCAGCACCACAGGCAGCTACAATGAGCAGTTCTTC. The encoded protein is CASTTGSYNEQFF.

The rearrangement uses TRBV12-3 or TRBV12-4 and TRBJ1-2, with D perhaps matching TRBD1 (5 bases). V was clipped by 3 bases and J by 7 bases, with 9 bases between them. The CDR3 totals 12 residues. The DNA of the CDR3 is TGTGCCAGCAGTTTTGAGAGGGGTGGCTACACCTTC. It translates to CASSFERGGYTF.

The chain uses TRBV27 and TRBJ2-3; D is possibly TRBD2 (7 bases). Trimming stripped 7 bases from V and 6 bases from J, with 14 bases between. Germline lookup yields CDR1 MNHEY and CDR2 SMNVEV (reference sequence). The CDR3 has 13 residues. CDR3 loop: CASTGGAFDTQYF. The CDR3, as DNA: TGTGCCAGCACTGGGGGGGCCTTCGATACGCAGTATTTT.

This clonotype occurred a few times. The chain links TRBV11-3 to TRBJ2-1, with D hard to call. CDR1 is SGHNT, CDR2 YENEEA, per germline. Trimming cost V 5 bases and J 2 bases, with 10 bases left between them. The CDR3 totals 14 residues. The CDR3 DNA is TGTGCCAGCAGCCACAAATCCCCCTACAATGAGCAGTTCTTC. Amino acids: CASSHKSPYNEQFF.

The rearrangement joins TRBV5-1 to TRBJ2-1; TRBD2 aligns across 7 bases. The CDR3 consists of 16 residues. Germline CDR1 is SGHRS and CDR2 is YFSETQ. With V trimmed by 4 bases and J by 4 bases, 11 bases remained unmatched. The CDR3 is CASSASGSGAYNEQFF. The CDR3 nucleotides are TGCGCCAGCAGCGCCTCGGGAAGCGGGGCGTACAATGAGCAGTTCTTC.

Only a few counts were recorded for this clonotype. CDR3 sequence reads: CASSSSGANTEAFF. The CDR3 region has the DNA TGTGCCAGCAGTTCCTCAGGAGCGAACACTGAAGCTTTCTTT. The V call is TRBV12-3 or TRBV12-4, the J call TRBJ1-1; no clear D gene. The CDR3 extends over 14 amino acids. With 4 bases removed from V and 1 base from J, the gap between germline ends came to 10 bases.

The CDR3 sequence: CASSVRPEETQYF. For the CDR3, the DNA is TGCGCCAGCAGCGTCAGGCCCGAAGAGACCCAGTACTTC. The V gene is TRBV5-1, the J gene TRBJ2-5; no definite D call. The CDR3 has 13 residues. V was shortened by 4 bases and J by 3 bases, with 10 bases between the two germline ends. CDR1 is SGHRS, CDR2 YFSETQ, per germline.

This clonotype was picked up a small number of times. The rearrangement uses TRBV6-2 or TRBV6-3 and TRBJ2-3; 11 nucleotides line up with TRBD2. The CDR3 loop spans 14 amino acids. The V gene end was trimmed by 4 bases and the J gene end by 6 bases; junction bases not matched to a gene: 3. CDR1 MNHEY and CDR2 SVGEGT come from the germline V gene. CDR3 loop: CASSLAGGLDTQYF. The CDR3 bases are TGTGCCAGCAGTTTAGCGGGGGGGCTTGATACGCAGTATTTT.